This paragraph covers one T cell receptor beta chain sequence. These data belong to a study of blood T cell repertoires in COVID-19. Across the whole study: Donors in the United States, Italy and Spain gave samples during acute or convalescent COVID-19. PBMCs, B-cell-depleted T cells, or T cells provided the cDNA or gDNA that made up the material.

Profiled with immunoSEQ multiplex PCR; TCRdb holds only in-frame clones, not every one. The sample includes under 30,000 clones, around 87% of them seen just once. CDR3 length: 15 amino acids. CDR1 is SNHLY and CDR2 is FYNNEI in the germline V gene. V dropped 2 bases and J dropped 4; count of bases not matched to a gene: 7. The genes are TRBV2 and TRBJ1-2; 7 bases line up with TRBD1. This receptor was taken from a man in his fifties with active COVID-19. What was sequenced was peripheral blood. The CDR3 protein is CASSERQGIIYGYTF. The DNA of the CDR3 is TGTGCCAGCAGTGAACGACAGGGAATTATCTATGGCTACACCTTC.